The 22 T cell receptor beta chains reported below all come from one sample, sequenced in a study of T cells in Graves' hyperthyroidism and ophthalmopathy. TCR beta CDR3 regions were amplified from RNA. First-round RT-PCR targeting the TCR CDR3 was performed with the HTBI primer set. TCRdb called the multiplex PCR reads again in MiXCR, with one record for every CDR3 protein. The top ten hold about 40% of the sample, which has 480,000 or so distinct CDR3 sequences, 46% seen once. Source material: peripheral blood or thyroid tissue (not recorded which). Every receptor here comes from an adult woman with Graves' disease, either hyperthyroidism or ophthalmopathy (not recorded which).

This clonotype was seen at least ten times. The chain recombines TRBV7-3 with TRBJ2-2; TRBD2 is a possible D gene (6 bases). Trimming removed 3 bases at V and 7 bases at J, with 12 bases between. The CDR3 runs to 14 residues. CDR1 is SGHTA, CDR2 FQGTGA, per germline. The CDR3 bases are TGTGCCAGCAGCTTGGGGCGGGAAGTCGGGGAGCTGTTTTTT. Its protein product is CASSLGREVGELFF. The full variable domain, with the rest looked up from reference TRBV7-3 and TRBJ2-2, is GAGVSQTPSNKVTEKGKYVELRCDPISGHTALYWYRQSLGQGPEFLIYFQGTGAADDSGLPNDRFFAVRPEGSVSTLKIQRTERGDSAVYLCASSLGREVGELFFGEGSRLTVL.

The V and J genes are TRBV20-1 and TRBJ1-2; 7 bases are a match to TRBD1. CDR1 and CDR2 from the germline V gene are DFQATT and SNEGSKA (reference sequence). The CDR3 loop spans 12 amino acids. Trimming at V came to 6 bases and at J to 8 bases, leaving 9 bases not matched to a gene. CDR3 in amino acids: CSASNLQGGYTF. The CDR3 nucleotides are TGCAGTGCCTCCAATCTACAGGGGGGCTACACCTTC.

DNA of the CDR3: TGTGCCTGGAGTCCGGACAGGCTCGGCAATCAGCCCCAGCATTTT. It specifies CAWSPDRLGNQPQHF. The chain couples TRBV30 to TRBJ1-5, with 7 positions matching TRBD1. Germline CDR1 GTSNPN, CDR2 SVGIG (reference sequence). The CDR3 totals 15 residues. V shed 2 bases, J shed 2 bases, and the junction held 6 bases outside the gene matches.

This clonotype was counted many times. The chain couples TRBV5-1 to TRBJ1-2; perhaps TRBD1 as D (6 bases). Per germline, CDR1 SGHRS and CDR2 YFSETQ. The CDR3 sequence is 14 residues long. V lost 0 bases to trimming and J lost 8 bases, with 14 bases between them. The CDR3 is CASSLGRGATGYTF. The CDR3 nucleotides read TGCGCCAGCAGCTTGGGTAGGGGGGCGACCGGCTACACCTTC.

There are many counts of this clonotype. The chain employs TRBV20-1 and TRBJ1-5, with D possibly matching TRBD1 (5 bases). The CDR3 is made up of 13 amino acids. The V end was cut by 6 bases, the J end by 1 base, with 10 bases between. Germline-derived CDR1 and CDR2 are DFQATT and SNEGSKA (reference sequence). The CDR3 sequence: CSAKDTSNQPQHF. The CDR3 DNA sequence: TGCAGTGCAAAGGACACCAGCAATCAGCCCCAGCATTTT.

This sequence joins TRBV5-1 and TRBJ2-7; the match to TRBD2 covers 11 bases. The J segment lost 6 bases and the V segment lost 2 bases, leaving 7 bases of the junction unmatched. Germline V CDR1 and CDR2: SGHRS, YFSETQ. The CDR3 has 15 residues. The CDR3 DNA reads TGCGCCAGCAGCTTCTTACTAGCGGGAGCCGTCGAGCAGTACTTC. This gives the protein CASSFLLAGAVEQYF.

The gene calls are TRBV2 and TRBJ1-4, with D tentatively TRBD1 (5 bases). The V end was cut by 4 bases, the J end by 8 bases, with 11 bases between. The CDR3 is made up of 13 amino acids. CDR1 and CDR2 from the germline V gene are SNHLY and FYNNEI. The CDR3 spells CASSAGTGEKLFF. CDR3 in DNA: TGTGCCAGCAGTGCAGGGACGGGGGAAAAACTGTTTTTT.

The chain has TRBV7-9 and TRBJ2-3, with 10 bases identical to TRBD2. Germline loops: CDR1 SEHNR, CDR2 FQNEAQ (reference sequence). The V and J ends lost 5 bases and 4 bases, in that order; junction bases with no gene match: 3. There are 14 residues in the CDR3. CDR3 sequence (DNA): TGTGCCAGCAGCCAAAGCGGGAGGGCAGATACGCAGTATTTT. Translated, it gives CASSQSGRADTQYF.

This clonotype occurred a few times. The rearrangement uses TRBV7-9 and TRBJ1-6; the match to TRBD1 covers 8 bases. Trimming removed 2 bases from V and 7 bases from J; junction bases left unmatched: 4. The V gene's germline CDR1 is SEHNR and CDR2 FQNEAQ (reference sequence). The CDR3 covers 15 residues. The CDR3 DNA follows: TGTGCCAGCAGCTTACTGGACAGGGTAAATTCACCCCTCCACTTT. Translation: CASSLLDRVNSPLHF.

The CDR3 reads CAILPQFF. DNA of the CDR3: TGTGCCATTCTCCCGCAGTTCTTC. The chain employs TRBV10-3 and TRBJ2-1; D unclear. CDR3 length: 8 residues. The germline gives CDR1 ENHRY, CDR2 SYGVKD. V shed 9 bases and J shed 12 bases, with 6 bases lying between them.

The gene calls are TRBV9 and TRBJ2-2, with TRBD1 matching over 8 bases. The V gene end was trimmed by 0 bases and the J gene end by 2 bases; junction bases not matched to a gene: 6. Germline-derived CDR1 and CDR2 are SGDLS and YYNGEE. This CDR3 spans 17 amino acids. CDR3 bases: TGTGCCAGCAGCGTAGTTCGCGGACAGGGAAACACCGGGGAGCTGTTTTTT. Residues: CASSVVRGQGNTGELFF.

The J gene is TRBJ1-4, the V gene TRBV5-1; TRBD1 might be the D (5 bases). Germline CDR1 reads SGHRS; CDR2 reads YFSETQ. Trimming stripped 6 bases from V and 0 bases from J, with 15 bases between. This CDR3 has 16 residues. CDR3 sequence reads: CASTLGTTATNEKLFF. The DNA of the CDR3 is TGCGCCAGCACACTCGGAACGACAGCAACTAATGAAAAACTGTTTTTT.

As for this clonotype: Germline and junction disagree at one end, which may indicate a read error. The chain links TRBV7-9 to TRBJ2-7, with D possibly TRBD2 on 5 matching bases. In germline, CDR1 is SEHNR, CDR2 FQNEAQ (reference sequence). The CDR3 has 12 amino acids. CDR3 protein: CASSSDAGEQYF. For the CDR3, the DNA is TGCGCCAGCAGCTCCGACGCGGGCGAGCAGTACTTC.

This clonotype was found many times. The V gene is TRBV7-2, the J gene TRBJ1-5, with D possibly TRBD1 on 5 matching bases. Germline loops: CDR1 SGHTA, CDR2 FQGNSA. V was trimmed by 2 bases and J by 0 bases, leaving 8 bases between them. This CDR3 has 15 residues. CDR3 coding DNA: TGTGCCAGCAGCTTACAGGGAGGTAGCAATCAGCCCCAGCATTTT. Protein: CASSLQGGSNQPQHF.

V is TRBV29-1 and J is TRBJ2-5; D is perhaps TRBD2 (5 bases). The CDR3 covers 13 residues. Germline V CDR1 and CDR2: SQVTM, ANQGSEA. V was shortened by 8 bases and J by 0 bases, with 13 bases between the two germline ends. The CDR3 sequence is CSLSAGYQETQYF. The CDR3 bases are TGCAGCCTTTCCGCGGGCTACCAAGAGACCCAGTACTTC. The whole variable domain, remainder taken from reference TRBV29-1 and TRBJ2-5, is SAVISQKPSRDICQRGTSLTIQCQVDSQVTMMFWYRQQPGQSLTLIATANQGSEATYESGFVIDKFPISRPNLTFSTLTVSNMSPEDSSIYLCSLSAGYQETQYFGPGTRLLVL.

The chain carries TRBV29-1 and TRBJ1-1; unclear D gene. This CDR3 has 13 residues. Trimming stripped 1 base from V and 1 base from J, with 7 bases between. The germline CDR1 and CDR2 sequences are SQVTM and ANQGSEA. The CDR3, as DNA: TGCAGCGTTGAAGTCGGAGGGAACACTGAAGCTTTCTTT. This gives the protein CSVEVGGNTEAFF.

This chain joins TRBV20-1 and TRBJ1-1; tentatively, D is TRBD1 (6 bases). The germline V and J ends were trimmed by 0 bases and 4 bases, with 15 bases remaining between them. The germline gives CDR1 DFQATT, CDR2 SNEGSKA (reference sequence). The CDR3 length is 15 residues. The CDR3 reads CSARDSGATGTEAFF. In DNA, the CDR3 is TGCAGTGCTAGAGATTCAGGGGCGACGGGCACTGAAGCTTTCTTT.

The CDR3 region has the DNA TGCAGTGCTAGAGATCCCGCCCCCCTGGGTATTGGAAACACCATATATTTT. The encoded protein is CSARDPAPLGIGNTIYF. The J gene is TRBJ1-3, the V gene TRBV20-1, with D uncertain. Germline V gives CDR1 DFQATT, CDR2 SNEGSKA (reference sequence). The CDR3 covers 17 residues. V was pared by 0 bases and J by 3 bases, with 18 bases between.

The CDR3 protein is CASLGGAQETQYF. CDR3 in DNA: TGTGCCTCCTTGGGTGGGGCCCAAGAGACCCAGTACTTC. The J gene is TRBJ2-5, the V gene TRBV6-5; D is perhaps TRBD1 (5 bases). The V end lost 11 bases, the J end lost 1 base, and 14 bases lay between the germline ends. The germline gives CDR1 MNHEY, CDR2 SVGAGI. The CDR3 runs 13 residues.

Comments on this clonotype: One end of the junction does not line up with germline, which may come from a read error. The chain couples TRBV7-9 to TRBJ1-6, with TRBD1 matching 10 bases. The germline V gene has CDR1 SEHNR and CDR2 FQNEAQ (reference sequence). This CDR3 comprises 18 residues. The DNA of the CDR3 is TGCGCCAGCAGCCAAGATCTTGACGGGACAGGGGAAAATTCACCCCTCCACTTT. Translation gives CASSQDLDGTGENSPLHF.

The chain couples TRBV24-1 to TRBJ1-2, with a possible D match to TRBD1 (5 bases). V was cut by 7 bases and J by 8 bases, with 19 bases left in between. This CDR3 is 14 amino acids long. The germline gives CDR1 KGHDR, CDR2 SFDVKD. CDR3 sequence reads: CATRERDQRLGYTF. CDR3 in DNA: TGTGCCACCAGGGAGAGGGACCAGCGGTTGGGCTACACCTTC.

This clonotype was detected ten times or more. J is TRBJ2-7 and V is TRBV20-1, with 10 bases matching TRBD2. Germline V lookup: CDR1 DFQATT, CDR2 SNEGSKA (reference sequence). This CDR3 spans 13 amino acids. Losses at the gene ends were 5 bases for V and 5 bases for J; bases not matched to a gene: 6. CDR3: CSAFSGRADEQYF. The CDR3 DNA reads TGCAGTGCTTTCAGCGGGAGGGCGGACGAGCAGTACTTC.